These 2 T cell receptor beta chains came from one sample sequenced in a study of blood T cell repertoires in COVID-19. Method: immunoSEQ multiplex PCR; TCRdb's copy keeps in-frame clones and lacks some. The sample has 270,000 or so clones, around 88% seen once; the top ten hold roughly 1.2%. The specimen was PBMCs or T cells enriched from blood (not recorded which). Every receptor here comes from a woman aged 35 to 49 with acute COVID-19.

This chain joins TRBV10-3 and TRBJ1-1; TRBD1 agrees at 8 bases. With V trimmed by 3 bases and J by 4 bases, 4 bases remained unmatched. In germline, CDR1 is ENHRY, CDR2 SYGVKD. This CDR3 spans 14 amino acids. The CDR3 here is CAISEDRGFTEAFF. In DNA, the CDR3 is TGTGCCATCAGTGAAGACAGGGGATTCACTGAAGCTTTCTTT.

This chain joins TRBV5-1 and TRBJ1-1; weak D call: TRBD1 (5 bases). CDR3 length: 14 residues. Germline V gene sequence: CDR1 SGHRS, CDR2 YFSETQ. V lost 4 bases, J lost 4 bases, and 14 bases lay in between. Written as DNA, the CDR3 is TGCGCCAGCAGCCTCTATGACAGATCCACTGAAGCTTTCTTT. Its translation: CASSLYDRSTEAFF.